This T cell receptor (beta chain) was sequenced for a study of blood T cell repertoires in COVID-19. Overall study: COVID-19 samples collected from the United States, Italy and Spain covered acute and convalescent phases.

In assigning cohorts, the study relied on participant-reported clinical history. The data were produced by immunoSEQ multiplex PCR, yet TCRdb's version contains in-frame clones alone and is incomplete. Of about 150,000 clones detected, roughly 90% appear once; the ten largest clones hold 6.6%. Material for sequencing was PBMCs or T cells enriched from blood (not recorded which). This receptor was identified in a woman in her forties or fifties who had recovered from COVID-19.

This chain's CDR3 is CSVEVPPLLAGAYEQYF. For the CDR3, the DNA is TGCAGCGTTGAAGTCCCTCCCTTACTAGCGGGGGCCTACGAGCAGTACTTC. The rearrangement uses TRBV29-1 and TRBJ2-7; 11 bases match TRBD2. The V segment lost 1 base and the J segment 2 bases; nucleotides outside the gene matches: 10. The germline CDR1 and CDR2 sequences are SQVTM and ANQGSEA. The CDR3 is 17 residues long.